The 22 T cell receptor beta chains given below trace back to one sample, sequenced in a study of T cell repertoires in cytomegalovirus infection. Their antigens remain unidentified. TCRdb reprocessed the reads via MiXCR and lists one record per CDR3 protein. The sample lists about 120,000 distinct CDR3 sequences; over 9.5% were seen once. Input material: PBMCs, sequenced either directly or after in vitro stimulation (not recorded which). These receptor sequences come from a human donor in good health (CMV status not recorded). Some clones in this sample may be carry-over from other donors' samples.

This clonotype was observed at least ten times. The chain uses TRBV6-1 and TRBJ2-3, with TRBD1 matching 9 bases. V shed 7 bases, J shed 1 base, and the junction held 3 bases outside the gene matches. The CDR3 sequence is 14 residues long. The germline V gene has CDR1 MNHNS and CDR2 SASEGT. CDR3 sequence reads: CASMRTGGTDTQYF. CDR3 sequence (DNA): TGTGCCAGCATGAGGACAGGGGGCACAGATACGCAGTATTTT.

This clonotype was recorded a few times. This chain joins TRBV7-2 and TRBJ2-1; possibly TRBD2 for D (6 bases). V was pared by 0 bases and J by 4 bases, with 10 bases between. From germline, CDR1 is SGHTA and CDR2 FQGNSA. The CDR3 is 15 amino acids. In nucleotides, the CDR3 is TGTGCCAGCAGCTTAGCGGGAGGCCGATACAATGAGCAGTTCTTC. Translation: CASSLAGGRYNEQFF.

Ten or more counts support this clonotype. The V and J genes are TRBV28 and TRBJ2-1; 7 positions match TRBD2. With V trimmed by 2 bases and J by 8 bases, 30 bases remained unmatched. The CDR3 loop spans 22 amino acids. From germline, CDR1 is MDHEN and CDR2 SYDVKM. DNA for the CDR3: TGTGCCAGCAGTTTAGTGATTATAGGCCGACCGGGGAGGGCGAGCAATGGTGATGAGCAGTTCTTC. Amino acids: CASSLVIIGRPGRASNGDEQFF. Supplemented by reference TRBV28 and TRBJ2-1, the full variable domain reads DVKVTQSSRYLVKRTGEKVFLECVQDMDHENMFWYRQDPGLGLRLIYFSYDVKMKEKGDIPEGYSVSREKKERFSLILESASTNQTSMYLCASSLVIIGRPGRASNGDEQFFGPGTRLTVL.

This chain links TRBV7-2 with TRBJ2-3; no clear D. Per germline, CDR1 SGHTA and CDR2 FQGNSA. Between the trimmed V and J ends, which lost 3 bases and 5 bases, there was a span of 6 bases. The length of the CDR3 is 12 residues. CDR3 coding DNA: TGTGCCAGCAGCTTCGATGTAGATACGCAGTATTTT. Translation gives CASSFDVDTQYF.

There are many counts of this clonotype. The chain recombines TRBV7-2 with TRBJ2-3; 9 bases fit TRBD2. V dropped 3 bases and J dropped 3; count of bases not matched to a gene: 4. Germline V gene lookup returns CDR1 SGHTA and CDR2 FQGNSA. The CDR3 covers 15 residues. DNA of the CDR3: TGTGCCAGCAGCTTTCTAGCGGGGACGACAGATACGCAGTATTTT. Its protein is CASSFLAGTTDTQYF.

The rearrangement uses TRBV2 and TRBJ1-3; no clear D. V lost 0 bases and J lost 7, with 13 bases in between. CDR1 is SNHLY, CDR2 FYNNEI, per germline. This CDR3 contains 15 residues. The DNA of the CDR3 is TGTGCCAGCAGTGAAGCGCAGCAGTGGAGGAACACCATATATTTT. Translating it yields CASSEAQQWRNTIYF.

The table lists this clonotype with a few counts. The chain uses TRBV24-1 and TRBJ2-3; 11 bases line up with TRBD2. Germline CDR1 reads KGHDR; CDR2 reads SFDVKD. V gave up 4 bases and J gave up 6 bases; unmatched junction bases: 8. This CDR3 is 16 amino acids long. The CDR3, as DNA: TGTGCCACCAGTGACCCCGGGACTAGCGGAGGGGATACGCAGTATTTT. Translated: CATSDPGTSGGDTQYF.

The V and J genes are TRBV6-1 and TRBJ2-3, with D possibly being TRBD1 (5 bases). The length of the CDR3 is 14 residues. Germline assignment: CDR1 MNHNS and CDR2 SASEGT. V was trimmed by 7 bases and J by 1 base, leaving 12 bases between them. CDR3 amino acids: CASTGSLGTDTQYF. The CDR3 DNA is TGTGCCAGCACAGGGTCTTTGGGCACAGATACGCAGTATTTT.

This clonotype occurred many times. J is TRBJ1-5 and V is TRBV7-2; 7 nucleotides align to TRBD1. J lost 1 base, V lost 5 bases, and 2 bases had no gene match. The germline V gene has CDR1 SGHTA and CDR2 FQGNSA. The CDR3 length is 14 residues. CDR3 sequence reads: CASSPRGSNQPQHF. In DNA form, the CDR3 reads TGTGCCAGCAGCCCCAGGGGGAGCAATCAGCCCCAGCATTTT.

As to this clonotype: Just one base apart from a much larger clone, this may be a read error. V and J are TRBV12-3 or TRBV12-4 and TRBJ1-5, with D uncertain. The CDR3 is made up of 14 amino acids. The V gene lost 6 bases and the J gene lost 4 bases, with 13 bases spanning the gap. The CDR3 DNA sequence: TGTGCCAGCAGACGCGACATGGGAAATCAGCCCCAGCATTTT. Its protein is CASRRDMGNQPQHF.

By share of the sample, this clonotype is medium-sized. An end of the junction differs from the germline gene, which may be a read error. V and J are TRBV12-3 or TRBV12-4 and TRBJ2-3, with 8 bases identical to TRBD1. The CDR3 length is 16 residues. This CDR3 is CASSVAGTGDTDTQYF. The CDR3 coding sequence is TGTGCCAGCAGTGTAGCCGGGACAGGAGACACAGATACGCAGTATTTT.

This clonotype was recorded at least ten times. The chain carries TRBV25-1 and TRBJ1-2; perhaps TRBD1 as D (6 bases). This CDR3 is 13 amino acids long. Germline CDR1 is MGHDK and CDR2 is SYGVNS. V was clipped by 2 bases and J by 8 bases, with 12 bases between them. As DNA, the CDR3 is TGTGCCAGCAGTGAAGGGGGGGCGTTGGGCTACACCTTC. Its protein is CASSEGGALGYTF.

This clonotype showed up just a few times. The rearrangement links TRBV6-2 or TRBV6-3 to TRBJ2-5; D is unresolved. With 4 bases removed from V and 5 bases from J, the gap between germline ends came to 11 bases. The CDR3 loop spans 13 amino acids. In germline, CDR1 is MNHEY, CDR2 SVGEGT. CDR3 in DNA: TGTGCCAGCAGTTTCCCCGAGGTGGAGACCCAGTACTTC. Encoded protein: CASSFPEVETQYF.

This clonotype was seen repeatedly, ten times or more. V and J are TRBV6-1 and TRBJ1-5; D gene ambiguous. CDR3 length: 13 residues. V was pared by 2 bases and J by 6 bases, with 8 bases between. Germline loops: CDR1 MNHNS, CDR2 SASEGT. CDR3 DNA sequence: TGTGCCAGCAGTGAATACGAAGGTCAGCCCCAGCATTTT. Protein sequence: CASSEYEGQPQHF.

This clonotype was counted many times. V and J are TRBV5-4 and TRBJ1-2, with D possibly being TRBD1 (6 bases). With 3 bases removed from V and 6 bases from J, the gap between germline ends came to 18 bases. The CDR3 totals 15 residues. Per the germline V gene, CDR1 is SGHNT and CDR2 is YYREEE (reference sequence). The DNA for the CDR3 is TGTGCCAGCAGCTGGTGGACAGTGAAGGGGAATGGCTACACCTTC. This encodes CASSWWTVKGNGYTF.

This clonotype showed up many times. The rearrangement uses TRBV12-3 or TRBV12-4 and TRBJ1-2; tentative D call: TRBD1 (6 bases). CDR3 length equals 17 residues. Trimming took off 6 bases at V and 1 base at J, with 21 bases between the two ends. CDR3 bases: TGTGCCAGCAGCCCCGACAGGAGAATATCCGGTAACTATGGCTACACCTTC. Its protein is CASSPDRRISGNYGYTF.

This clonotype has just a few counts. The chain combines TRBV5-1 with TRBJ2-1; the match to TRBD2 covers 7 bases. Germline V gene sequence: CDR1 SGHRS, CDR2 YFSETQ. This CDR3 comprises 14 residues. V lost 4 bases to trimming and J lost 9 bases; unmatched junction nucleotides: 10. The CDR3 bases are TGCGCCAGCAGCCAGGGCGGGAGAGATGGTGAGCAGTTCTTC. Residues: CASSQGGRDGEQFF.

In its sample, this clonotype was seen many times. The V call is TRBV11-1, the J call TRBJ2-1, with 9 positions matching TRBD1. From germline, CDR1 is SGHAT and CDR2 FQDESV (reference sequence). There are 13 residues in the CDR3. V was clipped by 10 bases and J by 8 bases; unmatched bases: 9. The CDR3 DNA reads as TGTGCCACCCGACAGGGGGGGACTGATGAGCAGTTCTTC. Protein product: CATRQGGTDEQFF.

This clonotype has ten or more counts. The chain recombines TRBV24-1 with TRBJ1-1; 7 nucleotides align to TRBD1. The CDR3 totals 19 residues. With V trimmed by 2 bases and J by 0 bases, 14 bases remained unmatched. Germline V lookup: CDR1 KGHDR, CDR2 SFDVKD. The CDR3 protein is CATSDSYYDRDPMNTEAFF. The DNA for the CDR3 is TGTGCCACCAGTGATTCATATTACGACAGGGACCCCATGAACACTGAAGCTTTCTTT.

The sample holds many counts of this clonotype. The rearrangement joins TRBV7-2 to TRBJ2-1; TRBD2 matches at 7 bases. The CDR3 has 16 amino acids. The V segment lost 6 bases and the J segment 4 bases; nucleotides outside the gene matches: 12. CDR1 is SGHTA, CDR2 FQGNSA, per germline. The CDR3 region is CASRRTGGVSYNEQFF. The CDR3, as DNA: TGTGCCAGCAGACGCACGGGGGGAGTATCGTACAATGAGCAGTTCTTC.

This clonotype was observed at least ten times. The gene calls are TRBV7-2 and TRBJ2-3; TRBD2 matches at 7 bases. J gave up 2 bases and V 3 bases, and 8 bases lay outside the gene matches. CDR1 is SGHTA, CDR2 FQGNSA, per germline. The length of the CDR3 is 16 residues. CDR3 in DNA: TGTGCCAGCAGCTTTGACCCTAGCGGACCCACAGATACGCAGTATTTT. Protein sequence: CASSFDPSGPTDTQYF.

This clonotype was observed at least ten times. The chain carries TRBV12-5 and TRBJ1-5, with D unresolved. The germline V and J ends were trimmed by 3 bases and 12 bases, with 15 bases remaining between them. CDR1 is LGHNT, CDR2 FRNRAP, per germline. The CDR3 runs to 13 residues. Written as DNA, the CDR3 is TGTGCTAGTGGTTTACGATCCACGGGAATCCAGCATTTT. Its translation is CASGLRSTGIQHF. The entire variable domain, with the rest obtained from reference TRBV12-5 and TRBJ1-5, is as follows: DARVTQTPRHKVTEMGQEVTMRCQPILGHNTVFWYRQTMMQGLELLAYFRNRAPLDDSGMPKDRFSAEMPDATLATLKIQPSEPRDSAVYFCASGLRSTGIQHFGDGTRLSIL.